This entry lists 18 T cell receptor beta chains sequenced from one sample in a study of OX40 agonist ivuxolimab in advanced cancers. The protocol was immunoSEQ multiplex PCR, while the TCRdb copy is restricted to in-frame clones and leaves out a portion. Seen here are tens of thousands of clones, roughly 85% observed once, and the top ten hold 0.52%. The material sequenced was CD4+ or CD8+ T cells sorted from blood, taken in a trial of the OX40 agonist ivuxolimab. These receptor sequences come from an adult with an advanced solid tumor such as melanoma, head and neck, liver or kidney cancer.

V and J are TRBV6-5 and TRBJ1-5; no reliable D call. This CDR3 contains 12 residues. Trimming took off 0 bases at V and 6 bases at J, with 3 bases between the two ends. Looked up from germline, CDR1 is MNHEY and CDR2 is SVGAGI. The CDR3 bases are TGTGCCAGCAGTTACTCTGGTCAGCCCCAGCATTTT. Amino acid sequence: CASSYSGQPQHF.

The rearrangement uses TRBV6-5 and TRBJ1-5, with 7 bases matching TRBD1. CDR3 length: 14 residues. Germline V gene sequence: CDR1 MNHEY, CDR2 SVGAGI. Unmatched junction bases numbered 6, after V lost 4 bases and J lost 6 bases. The CDR3 is CASSSQGGAQPQHF. In nucleotides, the CDR3 is TGTGCCAGCAGTTCCCAGGGGGGGGCTCAGCCCCAGCATTTT.

CDR3 residues: CASSEVAGGGETQYF. CDR3 nucleotide sequence: TGTGCCAGCAGTGAAGTTGCGGGAGGTGGTGAGACCCAGTACTTC. The chain recombines TRBV2 with TRBJ2-5; 8 bases are shared with TRBD2. V lost 1 base and J lost 5; bases outside the gene matches: 6. The CDR3 consists of 15 residues. Germline assignment: CDR1 SNHLY and CDR2 FYNNEI.

This chain connects TRBV28 to TRBJ2-5; the match to TRBD2 covers 11 bases. V lost 7 bases to trimming and J lost 7 bases; unmatched junction nucleotides: 5. The CDR3 contains 13 residues. Germline V lookup: CDR1 MDHEN, CDR2 SYDVKM. Written as DNA, the CDR3 is TGTGCCAGCAATAGCGGGGGGGAAGGGACCCAGTACTTC. This codes for CASNSGGEGTQYF.

J is TRBJ2-5 and V is TRBV7-2; 7 bases agree with TRBD1. Per germline, CDR1 SGHTA and CDR2 FQGNSA. The V gene end was trimmed by 0 bases and the J gene end by 2 bases; junction bases not matched to a gene: 3. The CDR3 is 15 residues long. The CDR3 DNA is TGTGCCAGCAGCTTAGCGGGACAGTATCAAGAGACCCAGTACTTC. It specifies CASSLAGQYQETQYF. The full variable domain, its missing parts supplied by reference TRBV7-2 and TRBJ2-5, is GAGVSQSPSNKVTEKGKDVELRCDPISGHTALYWYRQSLGQGLEFLIYFQGNSAPDKSGLPSDRFSAERTGGSVSTLTIQRTQQEDSAVYLCASSLAGQYQETQYFGPGTRLLVL.

V is TRBV6-6 and J is TRBJ1-6, with a possible D match to TRBD1 (5 bases). This CDR3 is built from 15 residues. Germline V gene sequence: CDR1 MNHNY, CDR2 SVGAGI (reference sequence). The V end lost 2 bases, the J end lost 8 bases, and 13 bases lay between the germline ends. CDR3 sequence: CASSYRGGSDSPLHF. CDR3 in DNA: TGTGCCAGCAGTTACCGGGGGGGGTCTGATTCACCCCTCCACTTT.

The chain recombines TRBV6-1 with TRBJ2-5; 7 bases fit TRBD1. The J segment lost 2 bases and the V segment lost 6 bases, leaving 3 bases of the junction unmatched. The CDR3 covers 13 residues. From germline, CDR1 is MNHNS and CDR2 SASEGT. CDR3 in amino acids: CASSRDRQETQYF. CDR3 nucleotide sequence: TGTGCCAGCAGCCGGGACAGACAAGAGACCCAGTACTTC.

This clone was seen once. J is TRBJ2-5 and V is TRBV10-2; 9 bases are shared with TRBD1. The assigned J gene may be wrong: the sequence end matches TRBJ2-7 better. The CDR3 runs 12 residues. CDR1 and CDR2 from the germline V gene are WSHSY and SAAADI. CDR3 sequence: CASSGQGYEQYF. In DNA form, the CDR3 reads TGCGCCAGCAGCGGACAGGGGTACGAGCAGTACTTC.

This sequence joins TRBV27 and TRBJ2-1, with TRBD2 matching 9 bases. CDR3 length: 16 residues. Germline loops: CDR1 MNHEY, CDR2 SMNVEV (reference sequence). V trimming: 5 bases; J trimming: 4 bases; junction bases outside the gene matches: 9. In DNA form, the CDR3 reads TGTGCCAGCAGTGTCCCCGGGACTAGCCGTTACAATGAGCAGTTCTTC. Protein sequence: CASSVPGTSRYNEQFF.

The chain carries TRBV5-4 and TRBJ2-5; TRBD2 agrees at 10 bases. Germline V gene sequence: CDR1 SGHNT, CDR2 YYREEE (reference sequence). The CDR3 runs 15 residues. Unmatched junction bases numbered 6, after V lost 3 bases and J lost 4 bases. The CDR3 reads CASSSLAGEGETQYF. The CDR3 DNA is TGTGCCAGCAGCTCCCTAGCGGGAGAAGGAGAGACCCAGTACTTC.

This clone has more than one count but fewer than ten. This chain joins TRBV29-1 and TRBJ2-3; D is unclear. Trimming removed 7 bases at V and 1 base at J, with 12 bases between. The CDR3 contains 13 residues. CDR1 and CDR2 from the germline V gene are SQVTM and ANQGSEA. The CDR3 spells CSATPLGTDTQYF. The CDR3 DNA follows: TGCAGCGCCACCCCGTTAGGCACAGATACGCAGTATTTT.

With regard to this clone: Sequence at one end of the junction differs from germline and may be a read error. The chain combines TRBV7-7 with TRBJ2-5; D remains unclear. This CDR3 comprises 14 residues. Germline-derived CDR1 and CDR2 are SSHAT and FNYEAQ (reference sequence). The chain's CDR3 is CASSPGPRRETQYF. DNA of the CDR3: TGTGCTAGCAGCCCCGGACCCAGGAGAGAGACCCAGTACTTC.

The J gene is TRBJ2-3, the V gene TRBV19; no clear D gene. Germline V gene data show CDR1 as LNHDA and CDR2 as SQIVND (reference sequence). The ends were cut back, 5 bases at V and 6 bases at J, with 12 bases in the middle. CDR3 length: 13 residues. The CDR3 coding sequence is TGTGCCAGTAGTCAACCCCCTAGGGATACGCAGTATTTT. It yields the protein CASSQPPRDTQYF. The full variable domain, in which reference TRBV19 and TRBJ2-3 provide the parts outside the CDR3, is DGGITQSPKYLFRKEGQNVTLSCEQNLNHDAMYWYRQDPGQGLRLIYYSQIVNDFQKGDIAEGYSVSREKKESFPLTVTSAQKNPTAFYLCASSQPPRDTQYFGPGTRLTVL.

This chain connects TRBV6-5 to TRBJ1-5; TRBD1 might be the D (6 bases). Germline V gene data show CDR1 as MNHEY and CDR2 as SVGAGI. CDR3 length: 14 amino acids. Trimming took off 6 bases at V and 2 bases at J, with 11 bases between the two ends. Here the CDR3 DNA reads TGTGCCAGCAGAGGGGGTTTTGGCAATCAGCCCCAGCATTTT. It is translated as CASRGGFGNQPQHF.

The chain couples TRBV9 to TRBJ2-5; D perhaps matches TRBD1 (5 bases). There are 14 residues in the CDR3. The V end lost 6 bases, the J end lost 4 bases, and 16 bases lay between the germline ends. CDR1 SGDLS and CDR2 YYNGEE come from the germline V gene. The CDR3 DNA reads as TGTGCCAGCAACGTCTGGGGCCCCTCAGAGACCCAGTACTTC. This gives the protein CASNVWGPSETQYF.

This rearrangement joins TRBV11-3 to TRBJ2-3, with 9 bases identical to TRBD1. The CDR3 extends over 14 amino acids. Germline V CDR1 and CDR2: SGHNT, YENEEA. Trimming removed 9 bases from V and 3 bases from J; junction bases left unmatched: 7. This CDR3 is CARGKGTGTDTQYF. The DNA of the CDR3 is TGTGCCAGGGGTAAGGGGACAGGGACAGATACGCAGTATTTT.

The V gene is TRBV6-6, the J gene TRBJ2-5; possibly TRBD1 for D (5 bases). V was trimmed by 1 base and J by 5 bases, leaving 5 bases between them. The CDR3 is 12 residues long. Germline loops: CDR1 MNHNY, CDR2 SVGAGI (reference sequence). The CDR3 sequence is CASSYYRETQYF. In nucleotides, the CDR3 is TGTGCCAGCAGTTACTACAGGGAGACCCAGTACTTC.

The chain joins TRBV28 to TRBJ2-3; D is undetermined. The V end lost 3 bases, the J end lost 8 bases, and 18 bases lay between the germline ends. Per the germline V gene, CDR1 is MDHEN and CDR2 is SYDVKM. The CDR3 extends over 15 amino acids. The CDR3 DNA reads as TGTGCCAGCAGTTTTCCGGGTTCCTACAGTGGTACGCAGTATTTT. Translation: CASSFPGSYSGTQYF.